This T cell receptor beta chain was observed in a study of shared clonotypes between healthy human individuals. General study points: All-four-donor shared clonotypes had higher generation probabilities than non-shared clonotypes did. Relative to memory subsets, naive subsets generally showed larger estimated richness.

Authors' methods: Filtering differed because ImmunoSEQ produced junction-only sequences that carried no quality scores. The assay was immunoSEQ multiplex PCR, and TCRdb's table has in-frame clones only and misses some. The DNA was the basis for D and trimming; V, J and clone size are from that table. The table has roughly 2,500,000 clones, 90% to 95% seen once; the top ten hold 0.36%. In regard to this clone: Its target is not known.

The CDR3 loop spans 14 amino acids. Between the trimmed V and J ends, which lost 6 bases and 6 bases, there was a span of 16 bases. The V gene's germline CDR1 is SGHRS and CDR2 YFSETQ. Source material: naive CD4+ T cells from PBMCs. Subset indicated: CD45RA+ positively selected. The genes are TRBV5-1 and TRBJ2-1, with D possibly matching TRBD2 (5 bases). The receptor was isolated from a man aged 18 to 30 in good health. Some clones in this sample may be carry-over from other donors' samples. CDR3 amino acids: CASNSVRVSNEQFF. The CDR3 nucleotides are TGCGCCAGCAACTCGGTGAGGGTGTCCAATGAGCAGTTCTTC.